This T cell receptor beta chain was documented in a study of OX40 agonist ivuxolimab in advanced cancers. This CDR3 spans 17 amino acids. J lost 5 bases, V lost 5 bases, and 8 bases had no gene match. Looked up from germline, CDR1 is SGHVS and CDR2 is FNYEAQ. TCRdb's copy holds only in-frame clones and misses some; the assay was immunoSEQ multiplex PCR. The table lists about 76,000 clones, roughly 89% of them singletons. Sequencing was performed on CD4+ or CD8+ T cells sorted from blood, taken in a trial of the OX40 agonist ivuxolimab. The chain couples TRBV7-6 to TRBJ2-3; 15 nucleotides line up with TRBD2. This sequence originates from an adult with an advanced solid tumor such as melanoma, head and neck, liver or kidney cancer. CDR3 sequence reads: CASSPRTSGGARDTQYF. CDR3 in DNA: TGTGCCAGCAGCCCTAGGACTAGCGGGGGGGCCAGAGATACGCAGTATTTT.